What follows is one T cell receptor (beta chain) and its context. Authors' data handling: Reference gene primers were amplified, and this amplification served to estimate nucleated cell counts. Produced via immunoSEQ multiplex PCR; TCRdb's table is partial and in-frame only. V and J calls and clone size come straight from that table; D and trimming were deduced from the DNA. Here the sample spans about 190,000 clones, under 90% being singletons. The sample originates from a study of blood T cell repertoires in COVID-19. Study-level information: The United States, Italy and Spain provided the acute and convalescent COVID-19 samples.

Germline values: CDR1 WSHSY, CDR2 SAAADI. The CDR3 covers 14 residues. V was cut by 6 bases and J by 7 bases, with 13 bases left in between. The sample was peripheral blood. The receptor's source is a man younger than 40 with active or convalescent COVID-19. V and J are TRBV10-2 and TRBJ1-6; D is undetermined. The chain's CDR3 is CASSLGVVNSPLHF. CDR3 DNA: TGCGCCAGCAGCCTCGGGGTCGTAAATTCACCCCTCCACTTT.